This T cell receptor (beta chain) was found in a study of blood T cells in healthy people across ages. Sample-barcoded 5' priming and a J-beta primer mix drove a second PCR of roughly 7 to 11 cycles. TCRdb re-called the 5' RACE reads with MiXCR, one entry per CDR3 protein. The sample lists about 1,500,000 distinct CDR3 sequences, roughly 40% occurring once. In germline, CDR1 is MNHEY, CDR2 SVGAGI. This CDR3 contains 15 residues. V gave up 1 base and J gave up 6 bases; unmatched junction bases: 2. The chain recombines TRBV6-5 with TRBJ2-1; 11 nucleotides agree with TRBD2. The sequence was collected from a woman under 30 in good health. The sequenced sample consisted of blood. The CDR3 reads CASSYYGLAGNEQFF. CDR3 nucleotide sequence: TGTGCCAGCAGTTACTACGGACTAGCGGGCAATGAGCAGTTCTTC.